These 13 T cell receptor beta chains share one sample of origin, sequenced in a study of T cell responses to AZD1222 COVID-19 vaccine. TCRdb's copy holds only in-frame clones and misses some; the assay was immunoSEQ multiplex PCR. There are about 140,000 clones in the sample; roughly 90% occur only once, and roughly 1.7% lies in the top ten. The sample here was peripheral blood, taken 28 days after the second AZD1222 dose. The receptors come from an adult who received the AZD1222 COVID-19 vaccine.

The gene calls are TRBV28 and TRBJ1-3, with no clear D. V was pared by 7 bases and J by 2 bases, with 24 bases between. Germline-derived CDR1 and CDR2 are MDHEN and SYDVKM. CDR3 length equals 18 residues. The CDR3 loop reads CASIPPRGQEVTGNTIYF. CDR3 in DNA: TGTGCCAGCATCCCCCCGCGAGGGCAGGAGGTAACTGGAAACACCATATATTTT. The full variable domain, its missing parts supplied by reference TRBV28 and TRBJ1-3, is DVKVTQSSRYLVKRTGEKVFLECVQDMDHENMFWYRQDPGLGLRLIYFSYDVKMKEKGDIPEGYSVSREKKERFSLILESASTNQTSMYLCASIPPRGQEVTGNTIYFGEGSWLTVV.

The chain recombines TRBV18 with TRBJ2-7, with a possible D match to TRBD2 (6 bases). V was cut by 3 bases and J by 7 bases, with 16 bases left in between. The germline V gene encodes CDR1 KGHSH and CDR2 LQKENI. This CDR3 has 14 amino acids. For the CDR3, the DNA is TGTGCCAGCTCACCGGGCGGGCTTGCGGGGGAGCAGTACTTC. This codes for CASSPGGLAGEQYF.

This sequence joins TRBV12-5 and TRBJ2-1, with D perhaps matching TRBD1 (6 bases). The CDR3 is 13 residues long. The germline V gene has CDR1 LGHNT and CDR2 FRNRAP. V was cut by 6 bases and J by 7 bases, with 13 bases left in between. As DNA, the CDR3 is TGTGCTAGTGGACCGGACAGCCTTAATGAGCAGTTCTTC. This codes for CASGPDSLNEQFF.

The gene calls are TRBV5-6 and TRBJ2-5, with 13 bases fitting TRBD2. Germline values: CDR1 SGHDT, CDR2 YYEEEE. This CDR3 has 18 amino acids. The V and J ends lost 3 bases and 1 base, in that order; junction bases with no gene match: 9. For the CDR3, the DNA is TGTGCCAGCAGCTCCACCGGACTAGCGGGAGAGGGCCAAGAGACCCAGTACTTC. Protein sequence: CASSSTGLAGEGQETQYF.

The rearrangement uses TRBV7-8 and TRBJ2-7; D call uncertain. The CDR3 sequence is 13 residues long. V lost 1 base to trimming and J lost 3 bases, with 7 bases between them. Germline CDR1 is SGHVS and CDR2 is FQNEAQ. The CDR3 loop is CASSLGARYEQYF. The CDR3, as DNA: TGTGCCAGCAGCTTAGGAGCCCGCTACGAGCAGTACTTC.

The rearrangement uses TRBV7-2 and TRBJ2-2; the match to TRBD2 covers 7 bases. The CDR3 spans 13 residues. Germline assignment: CDR1 SGHTA and CDR2 FQGNSA. V trimming: 5 bases; J trimming: 9 bases; junction bases outside the gene matches: 6. Here the CDR3 reads CASSTGLGRELFF. The CDR3 DNA is TGTGCCAGCAGCACAGGACTAGGGCGGGAGCTGTTTTTT. Full variable domain (outside the CDR3, taken from reference TRBV7-2 and TRBJ2-2): GAGVSQSPSNKVTEKGKDVELRCDPISGHTALYWYRQSLGQGLEFLIYFQGNSAPDKSGLPSDRFSAERTGGSVSTLTIQRTQQEDSAVYLCASSTGLGRELFFGEGSRLTVL.

The chain links TRBV6-1 to TRBJ2-2; TRBD2 is a possible D gene (6 bases). Germline CDR1 is MNHNS and CDR2 is SASEGT. There are 15 residues in the CDR3. Trimming removed 3 bases at V and 1 base at J, with 9 bases between. The CDR3 DNA reads TGTGCCAGCAGTGAGTCAGCGGGGAACACCGGGGAGCTGTTTTTT. Its translation: CASSESAGNTGELFF.

The CDR3 is CASSIENAGFSAKNIQYF. The CDR3 DNA sequence: TGTGCCAGTAGTATCGAAAATGCAGGTTTTTCGGCCAAAAACATTCAGTACTTC. The V gene is TRBV19, the J gene TRBJ2-4; D gene uncertain. V lost 3 bases, J lost 1 base, and 19 bases lay in between. This CDR3 region has 18 residues. In germline, CDR1 is LNHDA, CDR2 SQIVND (reference sequence).

The chain combines TRBV5-4 with TRBJ1-1; D not resolved. CDR1 and CDR2 (germline): SGHNT, YYREEE (reference sequence). This CDR3 is built from 14 residues. The V end lost 7 bases, the J end lost 4 bases, and 17 bases lay between the germline ends. CDR3 nucleotides: TGTGCCAGCTCGACTCAGGTAGGGCGCACTGAAGCTTTCTTT. It encodes CASSTQVGRTEAFF.

The rearrangement links TRBV10-3 to TRBJ2-6; 13 bases agree with TRBD2. The CDR3 covers 18 residues. From germline, CDR1 is ENHRY and CDR2 SYGVKD. V gave up 3 bases and J gave up 4 bases; unmatched junction bases: 6. The CDR3: CAISDQTSGRLGANVLTF. As DNA, the CDR3 is TGTGCCATCAGTGATCAGACTAGCGGGAGGTTGGGGGCCAACGTCCTGACTTTC.

This clone was picked up one time. The chain's CDR3 is CSAGDSYEQYF. The CDR3 DNA is TGCAGTGCTGGGGACAGCTACGAGCAGTACTTC. The genes are TRBV20-1 and TRBJ2-7; 7 positions match TRBD1. CDR1 is DFQATT and CDR2 is SNEGSKA in the germline V gene (reference sequence). This CDR3 has 11 amino acids. V was pared by 5 bases and J by 3 bases, with 1 base of the junction left unmatched.

This rearrangement joins TRBV30 to TRBJ2-1; D possibly corresponds to TRBD2 (6 bases). CDR1 is GTSNPN and CDR2 is SVGIG in the germline V gene (reference sequence). V gave up 6 bases and J gave up 6 bases, with 15 bases separating them. The CDR3 has 13 amino acids. The DNA for the CDR3 is TGTGCCTGTTGGCGCGGGACTTTCAATGAGCAGTTCTTC. It yields the protein CACWRGTFNEQFF.

J is TRBJ1-6 and V is TRBV11-3, with TRBD1 as a possible D gene (5 bases). The V end lost 3 bases, the J end lost 7 bases, and 10 bases lay between the germline ends. Germline CDR1 is SGHNT and CDR2 is YENEEA. The CDR3 extends over 14 amino acids. This CDR3 reads CASSFGGLNSPLHF. DNA for the CDR3: TGTGCCAGCAGCTTTGGGGGGTTGAATTCACCCCTCCACTTT.